This TCR beta chain was found in a study of shared clonotypes between healthy human individuals (TCRdb year 2020). General notes on the study: The cohort included a few men and a couple of women between 18 and 49 years of age. For each donor, three plates each were used for CD4 naive and CD4 memory, two plates were used for CD8 naive, and one plate was used for CD8 memory. To estimate repertoire size and how much clonotypes are shared between individuals, the study performed deep sequencing of blood TCR repertoires from a handful of healthy adults. Different laboratories and diverse techniques were used to prepare libraries and sequence TCR repertoires, to increase sequencing depth and limit assay-specific biases. Each donor's leukapheresis produced roughly between about 0.8 and 10 billion PBMCs.

General conclusions and limits of the study: Sampling was restricted to blood, and TCR repertoires in tissues likely differ from the TCR repertoires found in blood. When a handful of donors were compared, the shared fraction of clonotypes was around 5% for naive CD4, more than 3% for naive CD8, about 2.4% for memory CD4, and 0.35% to 0.4% for memory CD8. Larger estimated clonotype richness was generally found for naive subsets than for memory subsets. Based on pairwise subsampling, the degree of clonotype sharing among donors was expected to be affected by sequencing depth. Compared with non-shared clonotypes, clonotypes shared by all four sorted-subset donors had higher generation probabilities. Rarefaction of sorted-subset datasets indicated incomplete sequencing despite the large sequencing depth. Because the study included only a small number of donors, the genetic and exposure-history diversity represented was limited.

TCR CDR3 regions were amplified from genomic DNA by multiplex PCR using the deep immunoSEQ assay. Genomic DNA extracted from each cell subset was distributed evenly over all wells of several immunoSEQ 96-well plates, and each plate served as one replicate. For sorted subsets, about 0.2 ug genomic DNA, equal to tens of thousands of T cell genomes, was loaded into each replicate PCR. The purified libraries were quantified using a Qubit 3.0 fluorometer, sized with a Bioanalyzer 2100, and then quantified again using the KAPA Library Quantification kit. Every immunoSEQ 96-well plate was sequenced on a separate single-read 150-cycle Illumina NextSeq 550 flow cell. Per the original workflow: Because the immunoSEQ output held only junctional sequences and lacked quality scores, the filtering could not match the filtering applied to full-length reads. Sequences were annotated with PyIR, a Python wrapper for IgBLAST v1.9, using IMGT germline references to assign V/J genes and CDR3. Reads were filtered out if the reads had weak V/J assignments (E-value above 1e-6), no CDR3, stop codons, out-of-frame junctions, or ambiguous translated residues. A V3J clonotype was defined by an identical inferred V gene, J gene, and CDR3 amino acid sequence. Percentage overlap between repertoires was computed as shared unique clonotypes divided by the size of the smaller repertoire. RTK rarefaction, the Chao1 estimator, and Recon v2.1 estimates of unobserved clonotypes were used to assess repertoire richness. Generation probabilities were computed with OLGA for all TCRbeta clonotypes obtained by the gDNA method from several donors. TCRdb mirrors the immuneACCESS table, restricted to in-frame sequences. Some clones are absent from its copies; in checked studies, under half trace to an unresolved V gene, and the reason for the others is unknown. V and J calls and clone size are as listed in that table; D and trimming were resolved from the DNA. The sample records roughly 1,500,000 clones, nearly 99% of which are singletons. The ten largest make up about 0.45% of the sample.

On this clone itself: This receptor's antigen is unknown. Base qualities are not recorded, but no much larger clone differs from it by a single base.

Donors were healthy HIV-negative adults with no recently reported acute infections or vaccinations. All donors were Caucasian adults living in Nashville, Tennessee, USA. CD4+ T cells were enriched by magnetic negative selection; naive cells were then positively selected on CD45RA, and the negative fraction formed the memory subset. Blood was collected by leukapheresis, and PBMCs were isolated by Ficoll-Histopaque density gradient centrifugation and then cryopreserved in liquid nitrogen vapor phase. Purity and quantity of every magnetically sorted T cell population were checked by analytical flow cytometry. Genomic DNA was isolated from every sorted fraction and measured by UV absorbance on a Nanodrop 2000c. The source of this sequence is a man in his thirties or forties in good health. Sample: naive CD4+ T cells sorted from blood. The sample's cell subset or site label, in plain terms: CD45RA+ positively selected.

The DNA reads TGTGCCAGCAGTGGGACAGGGCGATACGAGCAGTACTTC. Its translation is CASSGTGRYEQYF. Rearrangement joined TRBV2 to TRBJ2-7, with 8 bases in between that match TRBD1. Spanning cysteine to phenylalanine, the CDR3 consists of 13 amino acids. The CDR3 DNA has 39 bases and is translated from base 1. The germline V end is reduced by 4 bases and the J end by 4 bases; junction bases left unmatched: 3. From a lookup of the germline V gene, CDR1 and CDR2 are SNHLY and FYNNEI.